This T cell receptor beta chain was documented in a study of tumor-infiltrating lymphocytes in primary liver carcinoma. Study information: Patients comprised men and women whose ages fell between 30 and 69 years.

Findings and caveats of the study: Less overlap was seen in tumor-adjacent and tumor-blood pairs than in tumor region pairs.

The CDR3 consists of 13 residues. The germline CDR1 and CDR2 sequences are KGHSH and LQKENI. About this clonotype: Its antigen remains unknown. One end of the junction fails to match germline, which may point to a read error.

Total RNA (around 500 ng) served as template for TCR beta cDNA synthesis primed by a constant-region primer. ARM-PCR, slightly modified, supplied the TCR beta libraries through three nested multiplex PCR rounds. PCR rounds one and two used TRBV1-TRBV30 forward primers with a C-beta reverse primer for around 9 cycles each. TCRdb reanalysed the multiplex PCR reads using MiXCR and keeps one entry per CDR3 protein. The data hold tens of thousands of distinct CDR3 sequences, with roughly 75% observed a single time. Co-extraction yielded RNA and DNA from around 20-30 mg of unsorted bulk tissue. At sampling, these chronic HBV carriers had received no treatment.

The receptor was isolated from a man in his forties or fifties with primary liver carcinoma and hepatitis B virus infection. The sample consisted of tumor-adjacent normal liver tissue. This chain uses TRBV18 with TRBJ2-3; D is uncertain. Here the CDR3 reads CASPPIALDTQYF. CDR3 nucleotide sequence: TGTGCCAGCCCACCCATTGCGTTGGATACGCAGTATTTT. The complete variable domain, with remaining parts taken from reference TRBV18 and TRBJ2-3, reads NAGVMQNPRHLVRRRGQEARLRCSPMKGHSHVYWYRQLPEEGLKFMVYLQKENIIDESGMPKERFSAEFPKEGPSILRIQQVVRGDSAAYFCASPPIALDTQYFGPGTRLTVL.